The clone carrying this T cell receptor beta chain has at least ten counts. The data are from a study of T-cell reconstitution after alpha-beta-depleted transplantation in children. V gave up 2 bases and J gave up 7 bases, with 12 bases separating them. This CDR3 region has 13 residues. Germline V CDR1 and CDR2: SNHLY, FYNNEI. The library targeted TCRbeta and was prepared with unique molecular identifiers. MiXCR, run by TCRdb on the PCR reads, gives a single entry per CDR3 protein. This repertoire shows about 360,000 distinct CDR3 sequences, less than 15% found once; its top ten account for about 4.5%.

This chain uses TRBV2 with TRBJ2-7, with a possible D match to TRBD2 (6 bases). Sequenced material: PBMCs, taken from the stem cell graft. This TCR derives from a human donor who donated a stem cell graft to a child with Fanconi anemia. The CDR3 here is CASSEPGLSEQYV. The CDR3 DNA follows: TGTGCCAGCAGTGAACCGGGACTGTCTGAGCAGTACGTC.